There are a few counts of the clone carrying this T cell receptor beta chain. This CDR3 is built from 11 residues. V was cut by 6 bases and J by 7 bases, with 7 bases left in between. From germline, CDR1 is SNHLY and CDR2 FYNNEI. This sample was taken from a study of blood T cell repertoires in COVID-19. Assay used: immunoSEQ multiplex PCR; TCRdb lists only in-frame clones, some missing. Here the sample spans under 200,000 clones, 82% being singletons. The gene calls are TRBV2 and TRBJ1-5, with no clear D. Material: PBMCs or T cells enriched from blood (not recorded which). This clonotype was obtained from a man aged 55 to 70 who had recovered from COVID-19. For the CDR3, the DNA is TGTGCCAGCAGGGTTGGCCAGCCCCAGCATTTT. Protein product: CASRVGQPQHF.